The 12 T cell receptor beta chains below come from one sample, sequenced in a study of vaccination and CD4 T cells after COVID-19 (dated by TCRdb to about 2022). Their cognate antigens are unknown. The treatment or condition label, read with the paper, signifies: approximately 9-day PBMC culture with coronavirus spike peptide pools or control peptides (ViraFEST assay). CD4+ T cells from unexposed donors were collected before the COVID-19 pandemic (2011-2018). Receptor amplification or capture employed PCR. Sequencing took place on an Illumina iSeq 100. TCR sequencing of DNA from cultured CD4+ T cells used the Oncomine TCR Beta short-read assay at the Johns Hopkins FTIC core. TCRdb trimmed the raw reads at Q25, called clones with MiXCR and kept productive beta chains. Entries are consolidated by CDR3 protein sequence, retaining the most common genes and DNA. The sample table holds around 6,400 distinct CDR3 sequences, of which around 51% were seen once. The ten largest clones take up approximately 24% of the sample.

Input material: CD4+ T cells from blood, cultured in vitro. Source of these receptors: a human donor in good health.

The genes are TRBV12-3 or TRBV12-4 and TRBJ1-1, with unresolved D. The ends were cut back, 0 bases at V and 5 bases at J, with 13 bases in the middle. The CDR3 runs to 15 residues. For the CDR3, the DNA is TGTGCCAGCAGTTTAGCGGGGAGCTTGGGAACTGAAGCTTTCTTT. Amino acids: CASSLAGSLGTEAFF.

CDR3 loop: CASSYSGTGGQPQHF. The CDR3 DNA sequence: TGTGCCAGCAGTTACTCGGGGACAGGCGGTCAGCCCCAGCATTTT. J is TRBJ1-5 and V is TRBV6-2 or TRBV6-3; 8 bases fit TRBD1. The germline gives CDR1 MNHEY, CDR2 SVGEGT. With V trimmed by 0 bases and J by 6 bases, 4 bases remained unmatched. The CDR3 extends over 15 amino acids.

The chain combines TRBV20-1 with TRBJ2-1; 8 bases line up with TRBD2. The CDR3 loop spans 14 amino acids. The junction had 10 bases not matched to a gene; V was cut back by 6 bases and J by 6 bases. CDR1 DFQATT and CDR2 SNEGSKA come from the germline V gene (reference sequence). The CDR3, as DNA: TGCAGTGCGGCAAGCGGGAGACGCGGCAATGAGCAGTTCTTC. It codes for CSAASGRRGNEQFF.

This clonotype was detected a few times. The chain carries TRBV5-1 and TRBJ2-2; 8 nucleotides align to TRBD1. V trimming: 3 bases; J trimming: 5 bases; junction bases outside the gene matches: 6. The CDR3 has 15 amino acids. Germline CDR1 is SGHRS and CDR2 is YFSETQ. CDR3 DNA: TGCGCCAGCAGCTGGGGGACAGGTTTTACCGGGGAGCTGTTTTTT. It specifies CASSWGTGFTGELFF.

DNA of the CDR3: TGTGCCATCAGTAGAACTAGCGGACTGGACAATGAGCAGTTCTTC. This gives the protein CAISRTSGLDNEQFF. The chain carries TRBV10-3 and TRBJ2-1, with 8 bases lining up with TRBD2. Losses at the gene ends were 5 bases for V and 5 bases for J; bases not matched to a gene: 8. In germline, CDR1 is ENHRY, CDR2 SYGVKD. The CDR3 covers 15 residues.

V gene TRBV6-1 combines with J gene TRBJ1-2; D is uncertain. Germline lookup yields CDR1 MNHNS and CDR2 SASEGT. The V and J ends lost 0 bases and 7 bases respectively, with 6 bases between them. The CDR3 runs to 12 residues. CDR3 in amino acids: CASSEARFGYTF. Here the CDR3 DNA reads TGTGCCAGCAGTGAAGCCCGGTTTGGCTACACCTTC.

The chain couples TRBV12-3 or TRBV12-4 to TRBJ1-1; 10 bases are a match to TRBD1. The CDR3 runs to 13 residues. V shed 6 bases, J shed 4 bases, and the junction held 2 bases outside the gene matches. CDR3 region: CASSRTGGTEAFF. CDR3 DNA: TGTGCCAGCAGCCGGACAGGGGGCACTGAAGCTTTCTTT.

The rearrangement joins TRBV20-1 to TRBJ2-3; TRBD2 agrees at 8 bases. Looked up from germline, CDR1 is DFQATT and CDR2 is SNEGSKA (reference sequence). CDR3 length equals 13 residues. V trimming: 3 bases; J trimming: 8 bases; junction bases outside the gene matches: 7. This CDR3 is CSASGGAAGTQYF. CDR3 coding DNA: TGCAGTGCTAGCGGGGGGGCGGCTGGTACGCAGTATTTT.

The chain recombines TRBV10-3 with TRBJ2-3; 9 bases line up with TRBD2. V trimming: 2 bases; J trimming: 3 bases; junction bases outside the gene matches: 9. Germline CDR1 ENHRY, CDR2 SYGVKD. The CDR3 spans 17 residues. This CDR3 reads CAISEAVAGGITDTQYF. The CDR3 nucleotides read TGTGCCATCAGTGAGGCTGTGGCGGGGGGGATAACAGATACGCAGTATTTT.

Only one count was recorded for this clonotype. The rearrangement links TRBV5-4 to TRBJ1-2; TRBD1 matches at 7 bases. The V gene end was trimmed by 0 bases and the J gene end by 3 bases; junction bases not matched to a gene: 11. The CDR3 length is 17 residues. Germline values: CDR1 SGHNT, CDR2 YYREEE (reference sequence). The CDR3 DNA is TGTGCCAGCAGCTTGGAACCCTTAGGGGGCTTTCACTATGGCTACACCTTC. Amino acids: CASSLEPLGGFHYGYTF.

The CDR3 bases are TGCAGTGCTAGTCCCTGGAGTTATGGCTACACCTTC. It specifies CSASPWSYGYTF. The chain is built from TRBV20-1 and TRBJ1-2; D not resolved. The germline gives CDR1 DFQATT, CDR2 SNEGSKA (reference sequence). The CDR3 is made up of 12 amino acids. V lost 3 bases to trimming and J lost 5 bases, with 10 bases between them.

The rearrangement links TRBV7-2 to TRBJ2-3; 8 bases line up with TRBD2. Germline V gene sequence: CDR1 SGHTA, CDR2 FQGNSA. This CDR3 spans 17 amino acids. J was trimmed by 2 bases and V by 5 bases; bases with no gene match: 12. CDR3 sequence reads: CASSLEPSGGPTDTQYF. The CDR3, as DNA: TGTGCCAGCAGCCTCGAACCGAGCGGGGGCCCCACAGATACGCAGTATTTT.